This is a list of T cell receptor beta chains from one sample in a study of somatic mutations in cytotoxic T cells in rheumatoid arthritis. Method: immunoSEQ multiplex PCR; TCRdb's copy keeps in-frame clones and lacks some. The sample includes around 15,000 clones, around 70% of them seen just once. The sequenced material came from CD8+ T cells sorted from blood. The receptor source for this set is an adult with rheumatoid arthritis. Each CDR3 is given with its conserved first and last residue. Fields, in order: clone size, V gene, D gene, J gene, CDR3 protein, CDR3 DNA. D genes are given only for firm matches. The size of a clone is reported for some rows only, either as once, few or many, or as a class for expanded clones.

>large|TRBV27|-|TRBJ1-2
CASSLRPTLNYGYTF
TGTGCCAGCAGTTTACGACCGACACTTAACTATGGCTACACCTTC
>few|TRBV15|-|TRBJ1-3
CATSRERFSGNTIYF
TGTGCCACCAGCAGGGAGAGGTTCTCTGGAAACACCATATATTTT
>-|TRBV27|-|TRBJ1-5
CASSIQGRGQPQHF
TGTGCCAGCAGTATACAGGGTCGGGGTCAGCCCCAGCATTTT
>-|TRBV28|TRBD2|TRBJ2-2
CASSFVTPSGGADTGELFF
TGTGCCAGCAGTTTCGTAACCCCTAGCGGGGGGGCGGACACCGGGGAGCTGTTTTTT
>-|TRBV11-2|-|TRBJ2-7
CASSFPKTGTHSAGDEQYF
TGTGCCAGCAGCTTTCCGAAAACCGGGACACATTCGGCTGGTGACGAGCAGTACTTC
>few|TRBV6-5|TRBD1|TRBJ1-2
CASRPPGQVDYGYTF
TGTGCCAGCAGACCACCGGGACAGGTAGACTATGGCTACACCTTC
>medium-sized|TRBV6-5|TRBD1|TRBJ2-1
CASSYNRGVNEQFF
TGTGCCAGCAGTTACAACAGGGGGGTCAATGAGCAGTTCTTC
>-|TRBV4-3|-|TRBJ2-1
CASSPGVALYNEQFF
TGCGCCAGCAGCCCTGGAGTGGCGCTCTACAATGAGCAGTTCTTC
>-|TRBV5-8|-|TRBJ1-5
CASSLEAVSNQPQHF
TGTGCCAGCAGCTTGGAAGCGGTTAGCAATCAGCCCCAGCATTTT
>few|TRBV6-5|TRBD1|TRBJ2-5
CASRGGGTGETQYF
TGTGCCAGCAGGGGGGGAGGGACAGGGGAGACCCAGTACTTC
>-|TRBV21-1|-|TRBJ1-3
CASSKGGQDFPRSGNTIYF
TGTGCCAGCAGCAAGGGGGGACAGGACTTCCCACGCTCTGGAAACACCATATATTTT
>-|TRBV7-9|TRBD1|TRBJ2-6
CASTATHTGVKSGANVLTF
TGTGCCAGCACTGCCACACACACAGGGGTGAAATCTGGGGCCAACGTCCTGACTTTC
>-|TRBV7-9|-|TRBJ2-7
CASSPIDRLEEYF
TGTGCCAGCAGCCCCATAGACCGGTTAGAAGAGTACTTC
>-|TRBV6-5|-|TRBJ1-3
CASSLTGPVDTIYF
TGTGCCAGCAGTTTAACAGGCCCCGTAGACACCATATATTTT
>-|TRBV14|-|TRBJ1-1
CASSQLVAQGEAFF
TGTGCCAGCAGCCAATTGGTGGCGCAGGGTGAAGCTTTCTTT
>few|TRBV5-1|TRBD1|TRBJ2-1
CASSAGQGISYNEQFF
TGCGCCAGCAGCGCGGGACAGGGGATTTCCTACAATGAGCAGTTCTTC
>-|TRBV7-9|TRBD2|TRBJ2-7
CASSVGLAHEQYF
TGTGCCAGCAGCGTAGGACTAGCTCACGAGCAGTACTTC
>-|TRBV29-1|TRBD1|TRBJ2-7
CSVEGTLGQGVYEQYF
TGCAGCGTTGAGGGGACGCTCGGACAGGGCGTCTACGAGCAGTACTTC
>-|TRBV7-8|-|TRBJ1-2
CASSLGEADYGYTF
TGTGCCAGCAGCTTAGGAGAAGCAGACTATGGCTACACCTTC
>-|TRBV9|TRBD2|TRBJ2-1
CASSVGGTSGNEQFF
TGTGCCAGCAGCGTAGGTGGGACTAGTGGGAATGAGCAGTTCTTC
>-|TRBV13|-|TRBJ1-1
CASSLVSPTGTEAFF
TGTGCCAGCAGCTTAGTGTCCCCGACGGGCACTGAAGCTTTCTTT
>-|TRBV25-1|-|TRBJ1-1
CASSERRGMNTEAFF
TGTGCCAGCAGTGAAAGAAGGGGGATGAACACTGAAGCTTTCTTT
>-|TRBV7-2|TRBD1|TRBJ2-5
CASKLSIYRGAETQYF
TGTGCCTCAAAGCTTTCGATATACAGGGGTGCGGAGACCCAGTACTTC
>once|TRBV7-6|-|TRBJ1-2
CASSPTGNFYGYTF
TGTGCCAGCAGCCCGACAGGAAATTTCTATGGCTACACCTTC